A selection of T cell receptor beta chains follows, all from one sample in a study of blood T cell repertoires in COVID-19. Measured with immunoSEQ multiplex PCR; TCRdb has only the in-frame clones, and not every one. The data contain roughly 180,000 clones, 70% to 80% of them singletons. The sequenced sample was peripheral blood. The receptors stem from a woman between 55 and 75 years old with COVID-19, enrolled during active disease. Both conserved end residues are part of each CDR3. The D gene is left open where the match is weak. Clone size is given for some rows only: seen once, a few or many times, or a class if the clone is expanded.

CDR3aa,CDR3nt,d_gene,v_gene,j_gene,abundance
CASSHTGVQPQHF,TGTGCCAGCAGTCATACAGGAGTTCAGCCCCAGCATTTT,NA,TRBV27,TRBJ1-5,NA
CASSSDGAPYGYTF,TGCGCCAGCAGCTCCGATGGGGCTCCCTATGGCTACACCTTC,NA,TRBV5-1,TRBJ1-2,NA
CASSPPGRGMGSYNEQFF,TGTGCCAGCTCACCACCGGGCAGGGGAATGGGGTCCTACAATGAGCAGTTCTTC,NA,TRBV18,TRBJ2-1,NA
CSASTQENIQYF,TGCAGTGCTAGTACCCAGGAAAACATTCAGTACTTC,NA,TRBV20-1,TRBJ2-4,once
CSVSVTMTDTQYF,TGCAGCGTTTCTGTTACTATGACAGATACGCAGTATTTT,NA,TRBV29-1,TRBJ2-3,once
CASRGVSGRAGEQFF,TGTGCCAGCAGGGGGGTAAGCGGGAGGGCCGGAGAGCAGTTCTTC,TRBD2,TRBV6-6,TRBJ2-1,NA
CASSPGINYGYTF,TGTGCCAGCAGCCCCGGTATTAACTATGGCTACACCTTC,NA,TRBV7-3,TRBJ1-2,few
CASSLGTGENYGYTF,TGCGCCAGCAGCTTAGGCACAGGGGAAAACTATGGCTACACCTTC,TRBD1,TRBV5-1,TRBJ1-2,NA
CASSSGQAASFNYGYTF,TGTGCCAGCAGTTCGGGACAGGCCGCTTCTTTTAACTATGGCTACACCTTC,TRBD1,TRBV6-2/TRBV6-3,TRBJ1-2,NA
CASSTEAPSNEQFF,TGTGCCAGTAGTACCGAGGCTCCCAGCAATGAGCAGTTCTTC,NA,TRBV19,TRBJ2-1,NA
CAISGTSLTEAGELFF,TGTGCCATCAGTGGGACTAGCCTTACCGAGGCCGGGGAGCTGTTTTTT,TRBD2,TRBV10-3,TRBJ2-2,NA
CASSQAGTGVRNQPQHF,TGTGCCAGCAGCCAAGCCGGGACAGGGGTTCGCAATCAGCCCCAGCATTTT,TRBD1,TRBV3-1/TRBV3-2,TRBJ1-5,NA
CAWSLWGLAGNEQFF,TGTGCCTGGAGTTTATGGGGACTAGCGGGGAATGAGCAGTTCTTC,TRBD2,TRBV30,TRBJ2-1,NA
CASSPDRVGTDTQYF,TGTGCCAGCAGTCCGGACAGGGTAGGGACAGATACGCAGTATTTT,TRBD1,TRBV28,TRBJ2-3,NA
CASRGDRGFDNEQFF,TGCGCCAGCAGAGGGGACAGGGGGTTCGACAATGAGCAGTTCTTC,TRBD1,TRBV5-1,TRBJ2-1,NA
CASSKTGGYEQYF,TGTGCCAGCAGCAAGACAGGGGGCTACGAGCAGTACTTC,NA,TRBV21-1,TRBJ2-7,many
CASSLGGTVTGNTIYF,TGTGCCAGCAGCTTGGGGGGGACAGTTACTGGAAACACCATATATTTT,TRBD1,TRBV5-4,TRBJ1-3,NA
CASSHPLGGTTEGSYNEQFF,TGCGCCAGCAGCCATCCGCTCGGCGGGACCACCGAGGGCTCCTACAATGAGCAGTTCTTC,NA,TRBV4-1,TRBJ2-1,NA
CASSLAASGYTDTQYF,TGTGCCAGCAGCTTAGCGGCTAGCGGTTACACAGATACGCAGTATTTT,TRBD2,TRBV11-1,TRBJ2-3,NA
CASSFGGARGNTIYF,TGTGCCAGCAGTTTTGGGGGGGCGCGAGGAAACACCATATATTTT,NA,TRBV27,TRBJ1-3,NA
CASSPRAGDGYTF,TGTGCCAGCAGCCCCCGGGCAGGGGATGGCTACACCTTC,NA,TRBV7-3,TRBJ1-2,NA
CASSLVGQDGTQYF,TGCGCCAGCAGCTTAGTGGGACAGGACGGTACGCAGTATTTT,TRBD1,TRBV5-1,TRBJ2-3,few
CASSDRTSGLSTDTQYF,TGTGCCAGCAGCGATAGGACTAGCGGGCTTAGCACAGATACGCAGTATTTT,TRBD2,TRBV9,TRBJ2-3,NA
CASSFPPSTEAFF,TGTGCCAGCAGCTTCCCCCCGTCCACTGAAGCTTTCTTT,NA,TRBV5-4,TRBJ1-1,NA
CSVYLGQGRIKDPYGYTF,TGCAGCGTCTATCTAGGACAGGGGCGGATTAAGGACCCCTATGGCTACACCTTC,TRBD1,TRBV29-1,TRBJ1-2,NA
CASSLGFRAGANYNEQFF,TGTGCCAGCAGCTTAGGTTTCAGGGCAGGGGCGAACTACAATGAGCAGTTCTTC,NA,TRBV11-2,TRBJ2-1,NA
CASSKGWLAGGRYTGELFF,TGTGCCAGCAGCAAGGGGTGGCTAGCGGGGGGCCGGTACACCGGGGAGCTGTTTTTT,TRBD2,TRBV6-4,TRBJ2-2,NA
CASKRGTGGHEQYF,TGTGCCAGCAAGCGGGGGACAGGGGGCCACGAGCAGTACTTC,TRBD1,TRBV6-6,TRBJ2-7,NA
CASSEGGTVGNTIYF,TGTGCCAGCAGTGAAGGTGGGACAGTTGGAAACACCATATATTTT,TRBD1,TRBV2,TRBJ1-3,NA
CASSPQGSGNTIYF,TGTGCCAGCAGTCCCCAGGGCTCTGGAAACACCATATATTTT,NA,TRBV6-5,TRBJ1-3,NA
CASSLGSAGKFADTQYF,TGTGCCAGCAGCTTAGGGTCAGCAGGGAAATTTGCAGATACGCAGTATTTT,NA,TRBV7-9,TRBJ2-3,NA
CASSPTGQSGYGYTF,TGTGCCAGCTCACCGACCGGACAGTCAGGATATGGCTACACCTTC,NA,TRBV18,TRBJ1-2,NA
CASSQGTGDSEAFF,TGTGCCAGCAGCCAGGGGACAGGGGACAGTGAAGCTTTCTTT,TRBD1,TRBV4-2,TRBJ1-1,NA
CASSLAGFRETQYF,TGTGCCAGCAGCTTGGCCGGATTCAGGGAGACCCAGTACTTC,NA,TRBV5-4,TRBJ2-5,NA
CASSVGTSGGTGELFF,TGTGCCAGCAGCGTAGGAACTAGCGGAGGCACCGGGGAGCTGTTTTTT,TRBD2,TRBV9,TRBJ2-2,NA
CATSDLRLSTDTQYF,TGTGCCACCAGTGATTTGAGACTTAGCACAGATACGCAGTATTTT,NA,TRBV24-1,TRBJ2-3,NA
CATSAPDSTYNEQFF,TGTGCCACCAGTGCCCCAGACAGTACTTACAATGAGCAGTTCTTC,NA,TRBV24-1,TRBJ2-1,NA
CSADRGSNTGELFF,TGCAGCGCAGATAGGGGATCGAACACCGGGGAGCTGTTTTTT,NA,TRBV29-1,TRBJ2-2,few
CASSTGVDTQYF,TGTGCCAGCAGCACGGGGGTAGATACGCAGTATTTT,NA,TRBV7-2,TRBJ2-3,NA
CSVDAGTGLGNGYTF,TGCAGCGTTGACGCCGGGACAGGTTTGGGCAATGGCTACACCTTC,TRBD1,TRBV29-1,TRBJ1-2,NA
CASSPPQGGIAQPQHF,TGTGCCAGCAGTCCCCCACAAGGGGGAATCGCCCAGCCCCAGCATTTT,NA,TRBV2,TRBJ1-5,NA
CASRRTSGRATGELFF,TGCGCCAGCAGACGGACTAGCGGGAGGGCCACCGGGGAGCTGTTTTTT,TRBD2,TRBV10-1,TRBJ2-2,NA
CASLKGDRASGEQFF,TGCGCCAGCTTAAAGGGGGACAGGGCATCGGGAGAGCAGTTCTTC,TRBD1,TRBV5-1,TRBJ2-1,NA
CASSRTSGFTSTDTQYF,TGTGCCAGCAGCCGGACTAGCGGGTTTACAAGCACAGATACGCAGTATTTT,TRBD2,TRBV7-8,TRBJ2-3,few
CASRLATNEKLFF,TGCGCCAGCAGGCTAGCAACTAATGAAAAACTGTTTTTT,NA,TRBV5-1,TRBJ1-4,NA
CASRVDRANYGYTF,TGTGCCAGCAGGGTGGACAGGGCAAACTATGGCTACACCTTC,TRBD1,TRBV6-6,TRBJ1-2,NA
CASSPWGGTYEQYF,TGTGCCAGCAGCCCTTGGGGGGGGACCTACGAGCAGTACTTC,TRBD2,TRBV9,TRBJ2-7,once
CASSSDRAGPEQFF,TGTGCCAGTAGTTCGGATCGGGCGGGGCCGGAGCAGTTCTTC,NA,TRBV19,TRBJ2-1,once